The entry that follows covers one T cell receptor (beta chain) sequence. Per the original data handling: Scientists estimated how many nucleated cells there were by amplifying reference gene primers. Profiling relied on immunoSEQ multiplex PCR, and the TCRdb table lists in-frame clones only, not all of them. V and J calls and clone size are given by that table; D and trimming were obtained from the DNA. In the table there are about 150,000 clones, 65% to 90% of which are singletons. The CDR3 runs to 13 residues. J was trimmed by 8 bases and V by 3 bases; bases with no gene match: 6. Germline loops: CDR1 SGHTA, CDR2 FQGTGA. This entry belongs to a study of blood T cell repertoires in COVID-19. The overall study: The samples span acute and convalescent COVID-19 from the United States, Italy and Spain.

Seattle patients were enrolled during active infection and followed longitudinally. This rearrangement joins TRBV7-3 to TRBJ1-2, with 7 bases lining up with TRBD1. This clonotype originated in a woman in her sixties or seventies with COVID-19, enrolled during active disease. Sequenced: peripheral blood. The CDR3: CASSFDRDEGYTF. For the CDR3, the DNA is TGTGCCAGCAGCTTCGACAGGGATGAAGGCTACACCTTC.